Each of the 29 T cell receptor beta chains below was sequenced from the same sample in a study of T-cell reconstitution after alpha-beta-depleted transplantation in children. It was with unique molecular identifiers that the TCRbeta library was prepared. TCRdb independently ran MiXCR on the PCR reads; one entry per CDR3 protein. There are about 500,000 distinct CDR3 sequences in the sample; over 25% occur only once, and 2% to 2.5% lies in the top ten. Source: PBMCs from the stem cell graft donor, taken from the stem cell graft. The receptors shown here come from a human donor who donated a stem cell graft to a child with aplastic anemia.

V usage is TRBV29-1 and J usage is TRBJ2-7; TRBD1 agrees at 7 bases. V was pared by 0 bases and J by 2 bases, with 4 bases of the junction left unmatched. CDR1 SQVTM and CDR2 ANQGSEA come from the germline V gene. The CDR3 loop spans 14 amino acids. This CDR3 reads CSVEDGQGAYEQYF. The DNA for the CDR3 is TGCAGCGTTGAAGATGGGCAGGGGGCCTACGAGCAGTACTTC.

This clonotype was observed a few times. The chain recombines TRBV20-1 with TRBJ2-7; D is ambiguous. The V end lost 6 bases, the J end lost 0 bases, and 18 bases lay between the germline ends. CDR3 length: 15 residues. CDR1 and CDR2 from the germline V gene are DFQATT and SNEGSKA (reference sequence). The CDR3 region is CSAGPSGRDSYEQYF. DNA of the CDR3: TGCAGTGCGGGCCCGTCGGGCAGAGACTCCTACGAGCAGTACTTC.

This clonotype was counted only a few times. The J gene is TRBJ2-3, the V gene TRBV9, with TRBD1 matching 7 bases. The CDR3 is made up of 14 amino acids. Germline CDR1 reads SGDLS; CDR2 reads YYNGEE. V lost 3 bases, J lost 5 bases, and 6 bases stayed unmatched. The CDR3 nucleotides are TGTGCCAGCAGCGACGACAGGGCGGGAGATACGCAGTATTTT. Translated: CASSDDRAGDTQYF.

This clonotype occurred a few times. V and J are TRBV25-1 and TRBJ2-5, with 9 nucleotides matching TRBD1. The length of the CDR3 is 15 residues. V lost 3 bases and J lost 5; bases outside the gene matches: 7. In germline, CDR1 is MGHDK, CDR2 SYGVNS. The CDR3 DNA sequence: TGTGCCAGCAGTGAGGGGGGACAGGGTGGGGAGACCCAGTACTTC. Its protein product is CASSEGGQGGETQYF. The full variable domain, rest sourced from reference TRBV25-1 and TRBJ2-5, is EADIYQTPRYLVIGTGKKITLECSQTMGHDKMYWYQQDPGMELHLIHYSYGVNSTEKGDLSSESTVSRIRTEHFPLTLESARPSHTSQYLCASSEGGQGGETQYFGPGTRLLVL.

This clonotype showed up many times. CDR3 DNA: TGTGCCAGTAGGATCGCCGGAGATACGCAGTATTTT. It yields the protein CASRIAGDTQYF. V is TRBV19 and J is TRBJ2-3; D call uncertain. In germline, CDR1 is LNHDA, CDR2 SQIVND (reference sequence). This CDR3 comprises 12 residues. The V gene lost 6 bases and the J gene lost 5 bases, with 9 bases spanning the gap. The full variable domain, with the rest looked up from reference TRBV19 and TRBJ2-3, is DGGITQSPKYLFRKEGQNVTLSCEQNLNHDAMYWYRQDPGQGLRLIYYSQIVNDFQKGDIAEGYSVSREKKESFPLTVTSAQKNPTAFYLCASRIAGDTQYFGPGTRLTVL.

This clonotype was seen more than once but under ten times. The chain joins TRBV6-5 to TRBJ1-4; D not resolved. This CDR3 has 15 amino acids. Trimming removed 0 bases from V and 3 bases from J, with 8 bases in between. The germline V gene encodes CDR1 MNHEY and CDR2 SVGAGI. CDR3 nucleotides: TGTGCCAGCAGTTACTCGGGATACTCTAATGAAAAACTGTTTTTT. It is translated as CASSYSGYSNEKLFF.

This clonotype turned up a few times. CDR3: CSASRDSYNEQFF. The DNA for the CDR3 is TGCAGTGCTAGCCGGGACTCCTACAATGAGCAGTTCTTC. V gene TRBV20-1 combines with J gene TRBJ2-1, with D perhaps matching TRBD2 (5 bases). From germline, CDR1 is DFQATT and CDR2 SNEGSKA (reference sequence). The CDR3 consists of 13 residues. V was shortened by 3 bases and J by 0 bases, with 6 bases between the two germline ends.

The V call is TRBV5-1, the J call TRBJ2-6, with D possibly being TRBD1 (6 bases). The V and J ends lost 3 bases and 0 bases respectively, with 10 bases between them. The CDR3 length is 16 residues. Germline V CDR1 and CDR2: SGHRS, YFSETQ. The chain's CDR3 is CASSSDRLSGANVLTF. CDR3 in DNA: TGCGCCAGCAGCTCGGACAGACTCTCTGGGGCCAACGTCCTGACTTTC. Complete variable domain (other parts from reference TRBV5-1 and TRBJ2-6): KAGVTQTPRYLIKTRGQQVTLSCSPISGHRSVSWYQQTPGQGLQFLFEYFSETQRNKGNFPGRFSGRQFSNSRSEMNVSTLELGDSALYLCASSSDRLSGANVLTFGAGSRLTVL.

This chain links TRBV5-5 with TRBJ1-1, with D hard to call. The CDR3 covers 13 residues. Trimming took 2 bases from V and 2 from J, leaving 7 bases between them. CDR1 is SGHKS, CDR2 YYEKEE, per germline (reference sequence). CDR3 sequence reads: CASSFGSNTEAFF. CDR3 nucleotides: TGTGCCAGCAGCTTTGGGTCCAACACTGAAGCTTTCTTT.

V and J are TRBV10-2 and TRBJ2-5; D uncertain. The germline gives CDR1 WSHSY, CDR2 SAAADI. The CDR3 extends over 14 amino acids. The ends were cut back, 8 bases at V and 2 bases at J, with 15 bases in the middle. The CDR3: CASRGYSGQETQYF. CDR3 bases: TGCGCCAGCCGTGGGTACAGTGGGCAAGAGACCCAGTACTTC.

This clonotype has a handful of counts. The rearrangement joins TRBV2 to TRBJ2-7; D is tentatively TRBD1 or TRBD2 (7 bases each). Germline CDR1 reads SNHLY; CDR2 reads FYNNEI. This CDR3 comprises 15 residues. V was pared by 1 base and J by 6 bases, with 16 bases between. CDR3 loop: CASSEVMTGRVEQYV. Written as DNA, the CDR3 is TGTGCCAGCAGTGAAGTGATGACAGGGAGGGTCGAGCAGTACGTC.

The chain has TRBV6-1 and TRBJ2-1, with D tentatively TRBD1 (5 bases). Per germline, CDR1 MNHNS and CDR2 SASEGT. This CDR3 has 13 amino acids. The V and J ends lost 3 bases and 9 bases respectively, with 12 bases between them. The CDR3 DNA follows: TGTGCCAGCAGTGATTCCAGGGTGGGTGAGCAGTTCTTC. Translated: CASSDSRVGEQFF.

The chain employs TRBV20-1 and TRBJ2-3; no reliable D call. Germline values: CDR1 DFQATT, CDR2 SNEGSKA (reference sequence). Deletions cut 1 base from V and 3 bases from J, with 14 bases between. This CDR3 spans 15 amino acids. CDR3 amino acids: CSARGTLVWTDTQYF. CDR3 nucleotides: TGCAGTGCTAGAGGGACGCTTGTTTGGACAGATACGCAGTATTTT.

The chain has TRBV18 and TRBJ2-4; D is undetermined. The V end lost 6 bases, the J end lost 1 base, and 10 bases lay between the germline ends. The CDR3 runs 14 residues. Germline V CDR1 and CDR2: KGHSH, LQKENI. CDR3 sequence (DNA): TGTGCCAGCTCCTCGGAGATGGCCAAAAACATTCAGTACTTC. This translates into CASSSEMAKNIQYF.

The chain couples TRBV5-1 to TRBJ2-2; D is undetermined. CDR1 SGHRS and CDR2 YFSETQ come from the germline V gene. The V gene lost 0 bases and the J gene lost 4 bases, with 7 bases spanning the gap. The CDR3 sequence is 14 residues long. The CDR3 DNA reads TGCGCCAGCAGCTTGGGCTCGACCACCGGGGAGCTGTTTTTT. It is translated as CASSLGSTTGELFF.

The table lists this clonotype with a few counts. The genes are TRBV28 and TRBJ1-1; 8 bases line up with TRBD1. CDR1 is MDHEN and CDR2 is SYDVKM in the germline V gene. The V and J ends lost 4 bases and 6 bases, in that order; junction bases with no gene match: 4. The CDR3 extends over 13 amino acids. The CDR3 region is CASSYQGAPEAFF. DNA of the CDR3: TGTGCCAGCAGTTACCAGGGGGCCCCTGAAGCTTTCTTT.

This chain connects TRBV4-3 to TRBJ1-2, with D possibly being TRBD1 (5 bases). Germline V CDR1 and CDR2: LGHNA, YSLEER. Deletions cut 3 bases from V and 3 bases from J, with 11 bases between. There are 14 residues in the CDR3. The CDR3 DNA reads as TGCGCCAGCAGCCACCTGGGACGGGACTATGGCTACACCTTC. It is translated as CASSHLGRDYGYTF.

This chain uses TRBV19 with TRBJ1-1; D is unresolved. V was cut by 4 bases and J by 1 base, with 13 bases left in between. This CDR3 has 15 amino acids. CDR1 and CDR2 from the germline V gene are LNHDA and SQIVND (reference sequence). The CDR3 nucleotides are TGTGCCAGTAGTACGTCTCGGGTGCAGAACACTGAAGCTTTCTTT. The encoded protein is CASSTSRVQNTEAFF.

The chain uses TRBV30 and TRBJ1-2; D uncertain. The germline V gene encodes CDR1 GTSNPN and CDR2 SVGIG (reference sequence). Between the trimmed V and J ends, which lost 2 bases and 2 bases, there was a span of 9 bases. The CDR3 covers 13 residues. CDR3: CAWSLRMNYGYTF. The DNA of the CDR3 is TGTGCCTGGAGTCTTAGGATGAACTATGGCTACACCTTC.

This clonotype was counted between two and nine times. The CDR3: CAWIQGRAFF. The CDR3 coding sequence is TGTGCCTGGATCCAGGGTAGAGCTTTCTTT. The V call is TRBV30, the J call TRBJ1-1, with a tentative D call TRBD1 (5 bases). The CDR3 runs to 10 residues. The germline V and J ends were trimmed by 4 bases and 10 bases, with 10 bases remaining between them. Germline values: CDR1 GTSNPN, CDR2 SVGIG (reference sequence). Using reference TRBV30 and TRBJ1-1 for the parts outside the CDR3, the full variable domain is SQTIHQWPATLVQPVGSPLSLECTVEGTSNPNLYWYRQAAGRGLQLLFYSVGIGQISSEVPQNLSASRPQDRQFILSSKKLLLSDSGFYLCAWIQGRAFFGQGTRLTVV.

This clonotype came up a few times. The chain links TRBV12-3 or TRBV12-4 to TRBJ1-5; D is ambiguous. The V end was cut by 3 bases, the J end by 7 bases, with 16 bases between. The CDR3 has 15 amino acids. The CDR3 reads CASSFEGRPDQPQHF. CDR3 sequence (DNA): TGTGCCAGCAGTTTTGAAGGTCGGCCAGACCAGCCCCAGCATTTT.

This clonotype was found a few times. The V call is TRBV20-1, the J call TRBJ2-1, with 7 bases identical to TRBD2. In germline, CDR1 is DFQATT, CDR2 SNEGSKA (reference sequence). The CDR3 sequence is 14 residues long. The junction had 10 bases not matched to a gene; V was cut back by 8 bases and J by 3 bases. CDR3 loop: CSSGASGYYNEQFF. Written as DNA, the CDR3 is TGCAGTTCTGGGGCTAGCGGATACTACAATGAGCAGTTCTTC.

V gene TRBV6-2 or TRBV6-3 combines with J gene TRBJ2-3, with D unresolved. Trimming pared 6 bases from V and 3 bases from J, leaving 13 bases between. The CDR3 is made up of 14 amino acids. Germline-derived CDR1 and CDR2 are MNHEY and SVGEGT. The CDR3 DNA reads as TGTGCCAGCAGCCCCCGGAGTACGACAGATACGCAGTATTTT. This encodes CASSPRSTTDTQYF.

The V gene is TRBV12-3 or TRBV12-4, the J gene TRBJ1-1; 8 nucleotides agree with TRBD1. The CDR3 has 18 residues. After removal of 4 bases from V and 3 bases from J, the junction contained 16 bases not matched to a gene. The CDR3 spells CASSSGIGTGRPDTEAFF. CDR3 in DNA: TGTGCCAGCAGTTCAGGGATCGGGACAGGCCGGCCGGACACTGAAGCTTTCTTT.

This clonotype was found a few times. The rearrangement uses TRBV27 and TRBJ1-5; D ambiguous. The CDR3 spans 14 residues. CDR1 and CDR2 (germline): MNHEY, SMNVEV (reference sequence). V lost 6 bases and J 0 bases, leaving 9 bases between the germline ends. CDR3 DNA sequence: TGTGCCAGCAGCTACAAAGATAGCAATCAGCCCCAGCATTTT. This codes for CASSYKDSNQPQHF.

The V gene is TRBV27, the J gene TRBJ2-4; D tentatively reads TRBD1 or TRBD2 (5 bases each). Germline CDR1 reads MNHEY; CDR2 reads SMNVEV (reference sequence). The CDR3 has 15 residues. V was shortened by 8 bases and J by 3 bases, with 17 bases between the two germline ends. The DNA for the CDR3 is TGTGCCAGCTTACTAGGCCGGGACCACAAAAACATTCAGTACTTC. Translating gives CASLLGRDHKNIQYF.

This clonotype was found a few times. This chain connects TRBV29-1 to TRBJ2-1; possible D gene TRBD2, 6 bases. Trimming took off 7 bases at V and 1 base at J, with 23 bases between the two ends. The CDR3 sequence is 17 residues long. Germline V CDR1 and CDR2: SQVTM, ANQGSEA. In nucleotides, the CDR3 is TGCAGCGGACTTGTTCCGGGCGGGACTCCTTCCTACAATGAGCAGTTCTTC. Protein sequence: CSGLVPGGTPSYNEQFF.

The V gene is TRBV10-3, the J gene TRBJ2-5; weak D call: TRBD1 (6 bases). The CDR3 totals 15 residues. V was cut by 3 bases and J by 0 bases, with 11 bases left in between. Germline V gives CDR1 ENHRY, CDR2 SYGVKD. DNA of the CDR3: TGTGCCATCAGTGAAGGACAGCAGTACCAAGAGACCCAGTACTTC. Protein: CAISEGQQYQETQYF.

This clonotype was observed a few times. The V gene is TRBV7-9, the J gene TRBJ2-7, with 9 bases that match TRBD1. The germline gives CDR1 SEHNR, CDR2 FQNEAQ (reference sequence). V lost 3 bases to trimming and J lost 7 bases; unmatched junction nucleotides: 7. The CDR3 sequence is 14 residues long. This CDR3 reads CASSLGQGFWEQYF. The CDR3, as DNA: TGTGCCAGCAGCTTGGGACAGGGTTTTTGGGAGCAGTACTTC.